What follows describes a single T cell receptor beta chain. The CDR3 runs to 14 residues. J was trimmed by 4 bases and V by 3 bases; bases with no gene match: 5. Germline V gene sequence: CDR1 LGHNA, CDR2 YSLEER. Method: immunoSEQ multiplex PCR; TCRdb's copy keeps in-frame clones and lacks some. The repertoire holds approximately 70,000 clones, with more than 70% as singletons. This sample is drawn from a study of blood T cell repertoires in COVID-19. The V and J genes are TRBV4-3 and TRBJ1-1; 7 bases match TRBD1. The sequence was obtained from a woman of 80 years or more with active or convalescent COVID-19. The sequenced sample consisted of peripheral blood. For the CDR3, the DNA is TGCGCCAGCAGCCAGTTGACAGGGATCACTGAAGCTTTCTTT. Protein: CASSQLTGITEAFF.